This T cell receptor beta chain is drawn from a study of blood T cell repertoires in COVID-19. In the source study's methods: Cell counts per sample came from amplifying reference gene primers. Assay used: immunoSEQ multiplex PCR; TCRdb lists only in-frame clones, some missing. That table is the source of V, J and clone size, and D and trimming were worked out from the DNA. The table records approximately 360,000 clones, around 86% of them present only once. This receptor was taken from a woman aged 45-65 years who had recovered from COVID-19. Sequencing input: PBMCs or T cells enriched from blood (not recorded which).

The CDR3 DNA sequence: TGCGCCAGCAGCTCGCAGGGTGGGGGAGGCACTGAAGCTTTCTTT. Translation: CASSSQGGGGTEAFF. The V and J genes are TRBV5-1 and TRBJ1-1; possible D gene TRBD1, 5 bases. CDR3 length equals 15 residues. Looked up from germline, CDR1 is SGHRS and CDR2 is YFSETQ. The V end lost 3 bases, the J end lost 4 bases, and 16 bases lay between the germline ends.